One sample yielded the 4 T cell receptor beta chains listed below, sequenced in a study of graft-versus-host responses after intestinal transplantation. Produced via immunoSEQ multiplex PCR; TCRdb's table is partial and in-frame only. The table includes tens of thousands of clones, around 78% detected once. Sequences were derived from PBMCs, sampled about 27 days after intestinal transplant. These TCRs come from a human patient who received an intestinal transplant, so some T cells may come from the graft donor.

This chain links TRBV21-1 with TRBJ2-7; the tabulated D call, TRBD1, remains unverified against the DNA. TRBV21-1 is a listed pseudogene. The CDR3 is 16 amino acids. CDR3 coding DNA: TGTGCCAGCAGCAAAATACCATCGACAGGGACTCCCGAGCAGTACTTC. Its translation: CASSKIPSTGTPEQYF.

V usage is TRBV6-1 and J usage is TRBJ2-5; 8 bases are a match to TRBD2. V gave up 6 bases and J gave up 2 bases; unmatched junction bases: 2. This CDR3 has 13 residues. Germline V gives CDR1 MNHNS, CDR2 SASEGT. The CDR3 DNA follows: TGTGCCAGCAGCGAGCGGGAGCAAGAGACCCAGTACTTC. Residues: CASSEREQETQYF.

The gene calls are TRBV9 and TRBJ2-1; 7 nucleotides line up with TRBD1. This CDR3 is built from 15 residues. V gave up 4 bases and J gave up 0 bases; unmatched junction bases: 4. CDR1 is SGDLS, CDR2 YYNGEE, per germline. CDR3 DNA: TGTGCCAGCAGCCCTAGGGACAGCTCCTACAATGAGCAGTTCTTC. This translates into CASSPRDSSYNEQFF.

This rearrangement joins TRBV7-9 to TRBJ1-4, with D maybe TRBD1 (6 bases). The CDR3 spans 15 residues. V was pared by 5 bases and J by 0 bases, with 10 bases between. Germline values: CDR1 SEHNR, CDR2 FQNEAQ (reference sequence). The CDR3 coding sequence is TGTGCCAGCAGCCCTACAGGGACAACTAATGAAAAACTGTTTTTT. Amino acids: CASSPTGTTNEKLFF.